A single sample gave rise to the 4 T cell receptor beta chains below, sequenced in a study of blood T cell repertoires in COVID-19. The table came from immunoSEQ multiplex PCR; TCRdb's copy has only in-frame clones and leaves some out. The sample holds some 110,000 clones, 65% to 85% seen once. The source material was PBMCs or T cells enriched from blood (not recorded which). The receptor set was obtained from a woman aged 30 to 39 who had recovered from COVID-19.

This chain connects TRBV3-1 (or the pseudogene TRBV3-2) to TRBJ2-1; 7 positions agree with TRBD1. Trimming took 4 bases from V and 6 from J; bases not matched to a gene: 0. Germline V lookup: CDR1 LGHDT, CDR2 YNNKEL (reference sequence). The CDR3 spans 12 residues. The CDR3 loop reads CASSPGGNEQFF. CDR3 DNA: TGTGCCAGCAGCCCAGGGGGCAATGAGCAGTTCTTC.

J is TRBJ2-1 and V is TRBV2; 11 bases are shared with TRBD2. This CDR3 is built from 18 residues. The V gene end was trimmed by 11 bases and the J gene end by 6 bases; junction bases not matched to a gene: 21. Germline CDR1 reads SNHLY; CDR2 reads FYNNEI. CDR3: CAAKKGLAVGKDGNEQFF. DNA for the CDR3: TGTGCCGCGAAGAAGGGACTAGCGGTTGGTAAGGATGGCAATGAGCAGTTCTTC.

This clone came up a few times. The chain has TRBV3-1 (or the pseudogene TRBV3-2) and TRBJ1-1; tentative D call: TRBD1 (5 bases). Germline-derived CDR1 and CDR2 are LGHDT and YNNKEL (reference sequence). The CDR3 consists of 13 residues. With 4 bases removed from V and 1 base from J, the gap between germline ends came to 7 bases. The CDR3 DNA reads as TGTGCCAGCAGCCCCCAGGGGAACACTGAAGCTTTCTTT. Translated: CASSPQGNTEAFF.

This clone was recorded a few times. The CDR3 DNA sequence: TGCAGCGTTGAAGGGTTAGTGGTCGGGAGAAAATCTTACGAGCAGTACTTC. Translating gives CSVEGLVVGRKSYEQYF. The chain links TRBV29-1 to TRBJ2-7, with a possible D match to TRBD2 (6 bases). V was pared by 1 base and J by 4 bases, with 23 bases between. The CDR3 spans 17 residues. CDR1 SQVTM and CDR2 ANQGSEA come from the germline V gene.